This TCR beta chain was recovered during a study of blood T cell repertoires in COVID-19. The J segment lost 3 bases and the V segment lost 4 bases, leaving 6 bases of the junction unmatched. Germline V gene sequence: CDR1 SGHRS, CDR2 YFSETQ. This CDR3 region has 15 residues. Repertoires were generated with immunoSEQ multiplex PCR, while TCRdb's copy carries only in-frame clones and drops some. The repertoire has some 230,000 clones, 80% to 90% of them found once; the top ten carry approximately 3.5%. The TCR was taken from a woman younger than 35 in a cohort exposed to, infected with or recovered from COVID-19 (not recorded which). The sequenced sample consisted of PBMCs or T cells enriched from blood (not recorded which). The chain couples TRBV5-1 to TRBJ2-5, with TRBD1 identical over 10 bases. CDR3 nucleotide sequence: TGCGCCAGCAGCCATGGGACAGGGGTAGAAGAGACCCAGTACTTC. Protein: CASSHGTGVEETQYF.